The entry below gives a single TCR beta chain sequence along with its context. As yet, its antigen is unknown. The table came from immunoSEQ multiplex PCR; TCRdb's copy has only in-frame clones and leaves some out. The top ten hold 2% to 2.5% of the sample, which has 50,000 or so clones, about 77% seen once. The CDR3 extends over 15 amino acids. CDR1 is LNHDA and CDR2 is SQIVND in the germline V gene (reference sequence). Trimming took 4 bases from V and 9 from J; bases not matched to a gene: 9. The data belong to a study of OX40 agonist ivuxolimab in advanced cancers. General study results and limits: There was clonal expansion of CD4+ and CD8+ blood T cells by week 6 at 0.1 to 3.0 mg/kg.

The sequence was obtained from an adult with an advanced solid tumor such as melanoma, head and neck, liver or kidney cancer. This chain links TRBV19 with TRBJ2-1, with 10 bases aligning to TRBD1. Sequenced material: CD4+ or CD8+ T cells sorted from blood, taken in a trial of the OX40 agonist ivuxolimab. The CDR3, as DNA: TGTGCCAGTAGTAAGGGGACAGGGGCCTCCCTTGAGCAGTTCTTC. Protein product: CASSKGTGASLEQFF.